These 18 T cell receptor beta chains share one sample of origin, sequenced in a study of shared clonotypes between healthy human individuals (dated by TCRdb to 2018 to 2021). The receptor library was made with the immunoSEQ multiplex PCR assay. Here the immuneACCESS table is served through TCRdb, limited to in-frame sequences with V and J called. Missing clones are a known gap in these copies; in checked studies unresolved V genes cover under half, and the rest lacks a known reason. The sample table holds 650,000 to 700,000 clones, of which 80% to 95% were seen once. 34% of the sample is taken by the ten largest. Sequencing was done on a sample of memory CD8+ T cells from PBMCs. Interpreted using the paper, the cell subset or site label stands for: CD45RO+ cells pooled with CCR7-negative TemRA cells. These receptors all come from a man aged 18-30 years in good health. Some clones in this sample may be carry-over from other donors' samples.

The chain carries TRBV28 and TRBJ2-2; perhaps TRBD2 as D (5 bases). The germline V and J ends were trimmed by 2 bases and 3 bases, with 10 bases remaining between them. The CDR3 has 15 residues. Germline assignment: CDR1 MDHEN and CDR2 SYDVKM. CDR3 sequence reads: CASSLVYGDTGELFF. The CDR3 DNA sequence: TGTGCCAGCAGTTTAGTGTACGGGGACACCGGGGAGCTGTTTTTT.

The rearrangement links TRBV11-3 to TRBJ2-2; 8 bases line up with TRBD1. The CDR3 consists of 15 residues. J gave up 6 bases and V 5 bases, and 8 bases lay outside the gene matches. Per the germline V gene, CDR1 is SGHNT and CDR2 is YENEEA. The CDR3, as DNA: TGTGCCAGCAGCAGAACAGGGGGGCCGGCCGGGGAGCTGTTTTTT. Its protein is CASSRTGGPAGELFF.

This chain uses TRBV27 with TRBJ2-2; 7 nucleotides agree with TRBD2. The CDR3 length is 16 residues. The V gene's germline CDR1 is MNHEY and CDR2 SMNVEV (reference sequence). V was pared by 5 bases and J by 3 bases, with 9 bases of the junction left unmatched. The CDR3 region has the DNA TGTGCCAGCAGTATCCTACGACTAGCCGACACCGGGGAGCTGTTTTTT. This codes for CASSILRLADTGELFF.

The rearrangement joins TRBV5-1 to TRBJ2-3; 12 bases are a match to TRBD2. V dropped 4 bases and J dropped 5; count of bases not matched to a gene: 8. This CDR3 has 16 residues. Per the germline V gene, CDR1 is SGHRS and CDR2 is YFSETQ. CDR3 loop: CASSPLAGGPVDTQYF. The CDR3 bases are TGCGCCAGCAGCCCGCTAGCGGGAGGGCCGGTAGATACGCAGTATTTT.

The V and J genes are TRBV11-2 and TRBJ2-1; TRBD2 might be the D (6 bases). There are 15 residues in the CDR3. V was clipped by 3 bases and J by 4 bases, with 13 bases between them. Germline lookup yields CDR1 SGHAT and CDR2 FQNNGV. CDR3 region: CASSFNPGTYNEQFF. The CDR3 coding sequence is TGTGCCAGCAGCTTTAACCCGGGGACTTACAATGAGCAGTTCTTC.

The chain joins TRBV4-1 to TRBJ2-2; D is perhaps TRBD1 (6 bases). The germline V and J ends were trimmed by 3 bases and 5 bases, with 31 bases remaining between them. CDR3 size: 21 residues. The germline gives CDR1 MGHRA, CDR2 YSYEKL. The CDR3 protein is CASSHFVLTSRGSAPTGELFF. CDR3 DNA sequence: TGCGCCAGCAGCCATTTCGTATTGACTTCGAGGGGGTCAGCGCCTACCGGGGAGCTGTTTTTT.

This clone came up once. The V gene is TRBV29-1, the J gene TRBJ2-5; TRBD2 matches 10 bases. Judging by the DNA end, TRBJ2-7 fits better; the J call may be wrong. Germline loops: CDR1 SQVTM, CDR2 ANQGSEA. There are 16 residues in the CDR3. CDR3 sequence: CSTLGLAGAVSYEQYF. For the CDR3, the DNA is TGCAGCACCCTGGGGCTAGCGGGGGCGGTCTCCTACGAGCAGTACTTC.

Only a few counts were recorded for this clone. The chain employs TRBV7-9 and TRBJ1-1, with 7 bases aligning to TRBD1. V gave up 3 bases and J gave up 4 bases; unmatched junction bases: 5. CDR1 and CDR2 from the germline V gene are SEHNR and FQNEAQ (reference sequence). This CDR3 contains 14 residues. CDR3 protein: CASSFLDRATEAFF. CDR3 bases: TGTGCCAGCAGCTTTCTCGACAGGGCCACTGAAGCTTTCTTT. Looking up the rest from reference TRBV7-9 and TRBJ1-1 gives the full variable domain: DTGVSQNPRHKITKRGQNVTFRCDPISEHNRLYWYRQTLGQGPEFLTYFQNEAQLEKSRLLSDRFSAERPKGSFSTLEIQRTEQGDSAMYLCASSFLDRATEAFFGQGTRLTVV.

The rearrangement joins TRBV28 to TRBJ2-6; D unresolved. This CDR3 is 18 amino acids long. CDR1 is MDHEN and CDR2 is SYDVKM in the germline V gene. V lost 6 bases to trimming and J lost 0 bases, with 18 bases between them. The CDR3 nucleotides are TGTGCCAGCAGCGGAAGGACGGACCCCCGCTCTGGGGCCAACGTCCTGACTTTC. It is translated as CASSGRTDPRSGANVLTF.

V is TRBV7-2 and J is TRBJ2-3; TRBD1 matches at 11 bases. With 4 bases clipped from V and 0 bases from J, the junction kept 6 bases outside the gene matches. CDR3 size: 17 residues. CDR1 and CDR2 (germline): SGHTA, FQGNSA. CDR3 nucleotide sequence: TGTGCCAGCAGCTCCCGGACAGGGGGCAAGAGCACAGATACGCAGTATTTT. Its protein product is CASSSRTGGKSTDTQYF.

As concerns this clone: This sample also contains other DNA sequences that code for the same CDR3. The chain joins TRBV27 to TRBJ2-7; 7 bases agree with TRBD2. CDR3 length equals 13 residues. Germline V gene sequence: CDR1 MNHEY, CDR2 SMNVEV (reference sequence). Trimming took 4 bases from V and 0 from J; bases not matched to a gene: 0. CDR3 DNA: TGTGCCAGCAGTTGGGGGGGCTCCTACGAGCAGTACTTC. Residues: CASSWGGSYEQYF.

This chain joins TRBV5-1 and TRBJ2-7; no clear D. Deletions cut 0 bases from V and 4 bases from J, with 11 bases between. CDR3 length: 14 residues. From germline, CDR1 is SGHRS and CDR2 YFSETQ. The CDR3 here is CASSLGPDGYEQYF. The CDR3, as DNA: TGCGCCAGCAGCTTGGGACCCGATGGGTACGAGCAGTACTTC.

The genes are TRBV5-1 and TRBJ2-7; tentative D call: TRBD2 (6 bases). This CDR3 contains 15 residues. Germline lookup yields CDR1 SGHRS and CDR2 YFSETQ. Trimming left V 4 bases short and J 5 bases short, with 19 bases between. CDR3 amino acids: CASSPYDLGSHEQYF. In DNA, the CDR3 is TGCGCCAGCAGCCCCTACGATCTCGGGAGCCACGAGCAGTACTTC.

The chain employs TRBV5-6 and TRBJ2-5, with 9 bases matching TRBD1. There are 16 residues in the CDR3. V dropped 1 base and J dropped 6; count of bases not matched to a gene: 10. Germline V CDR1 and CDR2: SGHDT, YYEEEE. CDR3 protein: CASSLHGTGYVKTQYF. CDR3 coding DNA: TGTGCCAGCAGCTTGCATGGGACAGGGTATGTGAAGACCCAGTACTTC.

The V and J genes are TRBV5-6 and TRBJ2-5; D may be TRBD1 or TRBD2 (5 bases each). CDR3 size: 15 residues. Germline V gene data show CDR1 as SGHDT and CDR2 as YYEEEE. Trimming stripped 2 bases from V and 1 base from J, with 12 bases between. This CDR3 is CASSFAPGRQETQYF. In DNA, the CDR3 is TGTGCCAGCAGCTTCGCGCCGGGACGCCAAGAGACCCAGTACTTC.

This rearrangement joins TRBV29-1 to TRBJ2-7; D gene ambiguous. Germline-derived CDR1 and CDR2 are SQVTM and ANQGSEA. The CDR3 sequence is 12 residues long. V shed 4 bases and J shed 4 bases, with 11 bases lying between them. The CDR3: CSVVRPVYEQYF. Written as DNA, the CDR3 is TGCAGCGTTGTCAGGCCAGTATACGAGCAGTACTTC.

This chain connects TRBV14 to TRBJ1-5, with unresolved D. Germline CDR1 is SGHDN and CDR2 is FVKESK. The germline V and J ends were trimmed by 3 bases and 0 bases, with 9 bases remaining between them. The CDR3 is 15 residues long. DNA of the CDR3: TGTGCCAGCAGCCAGGAGTTATTTAGCAATCAGCCCCAGCATTTT. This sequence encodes CASSQELFSNQPQHF.

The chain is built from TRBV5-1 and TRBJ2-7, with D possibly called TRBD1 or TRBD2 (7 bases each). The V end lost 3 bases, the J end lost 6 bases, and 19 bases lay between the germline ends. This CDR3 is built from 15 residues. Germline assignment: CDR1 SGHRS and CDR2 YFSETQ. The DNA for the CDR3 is TGCGCCAGCAGCTCGCAGGGGGGGTTTGTTCTCGAGCAGTACTTC. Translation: CASSSQGGFVLEQYF.